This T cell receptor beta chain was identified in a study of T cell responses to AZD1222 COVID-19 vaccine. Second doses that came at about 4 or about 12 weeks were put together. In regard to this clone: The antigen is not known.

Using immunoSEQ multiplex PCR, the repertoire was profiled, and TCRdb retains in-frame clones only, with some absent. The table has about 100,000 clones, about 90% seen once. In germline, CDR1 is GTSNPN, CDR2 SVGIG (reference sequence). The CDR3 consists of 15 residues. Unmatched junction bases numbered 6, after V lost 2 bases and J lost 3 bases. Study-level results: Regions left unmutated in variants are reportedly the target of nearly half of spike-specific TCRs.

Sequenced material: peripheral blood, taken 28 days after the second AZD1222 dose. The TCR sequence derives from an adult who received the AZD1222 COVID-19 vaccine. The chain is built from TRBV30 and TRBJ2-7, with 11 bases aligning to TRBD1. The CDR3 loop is CAWSPGQGGDYEQYF. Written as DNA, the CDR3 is TGTGCCTGGAGTCCGGGACAGGGGGGAGACTACGAGCAGTACTTC.